This T cell receptor (beta chain) was documented in a study of CD8+ T cells in alopecia areata (dated by TCRdb to the late 2010s). Background on the whole study: Treated patients were enrolled in an open-label pilot trial of oral tofacitinib, 5 to 10 mg twice daily, for moderate-to-severe alopecia areata. Scalp tissue and sorted CD4+ and CD8+ peripheral blood T cells from patchy and totalis/universalis alopecia areata patients and from healthy controls were covered by human TCRbeta sequencing. RNA was extracted with the PAXgene miRNA kit for fixed scalp, the miRNeasy kit for PBMCs, and the RNeasy kit for mouse skin. Biopsies were taken from tofacitinib-treated patients at baseline and at 4 and 24 weeks of treatment, and a later scalp biopsy was taken in several of the tofacitinib-treated patients. TCRbeta CDR3 regions were amplified by immunoSEQ multiplex PCR with 35 Vbeta forward and 13 Jbeta reverse primers. Clonality in the scalp was compared among normal scalp (n=4), patchy alopecia areata scalp (n=8), and alopecia totalis/universalis scalp (n=8). For the treated patients, the SALT score, which quantifies what percentage of scalp surface area is affected, served as the measure of disease severity. To study T cell clonal expansion in alopecia areata, the researchers applied high-throughput TCRbeta sequencing to both the C3H/HeJ mouse model and human patients. Patients stayed on tofacitinib for 6 to 18 months and then had 6 months of follow-up off drug so that delayed response and recurrence could be assessed. Broader findings and caveats from the paper: Because the treated cohort was small and included a single nonresponder, larger studies are needed to assess links between baseline CD8+ expansion and response. Compared with normal scalp, lesional scalp, particularly in alopecia totalis/universalis, had higher clonality and more expanded CD8+ clones, which suggests antigenic drive. Unlike mouse skin, which is dominated by gammadelta T cells, normal human skin has resident alphabeta T cells that are also sequenced, and this complicates analysis of the scalp TCR repertoire. Tofacitinib significantly decreased scalp clonality and the number of expanded CD8+ clones among the top 100 scalp clones. During tofacitinib treatment, many expanded lesional clones stuck around in both scalp and blood, and this persistence may partly explain why relapse happens after treatment is stopped. Shared TCR sequences between patients were less evident than in mice, which may be partly attributable to HLA diversity in the patient population.

The germline V gene specifies MGHDK as CDR1 and SYGVNS as CDR2. From the cysteine up to the phenylalanine, the CDR3 has a length of 16 residues. The sequence is cut down to CDR3 DNA, 48 bases in frame from base 1. The germline ends are 20 bases apart after V is trimmed by 4 bases and J by 4 bases. The method behind the library was the immunoSEQ multiplex PCR assay. For TCR sequencing, RNA was extracted from every sample and reverse transcribed into cDNA to serve as template. SuperScript III was used to make first-strand cDNA, primed with a 2:1 mix of oligo-dT and random hexamers. A synthetic immune receptor repertoire was used to assess amplification bias, and residual bias was removed computationally. The source study handled its data this way. Raw reads were preprocessed to remove errors, and CDR3 was defined by IMGT conventions from the conserved cysteine to phenylalanine. Clonality was computed as 1 minus the Shannon entropy, with the entropy normalized by log2 of the number of productive unique TCRs. Scalp TCRbeta sequences were cross-referenced with sorted blood CD4 and CD8 repertoires so that the CD4 or CD8 identity of scalp clones could be inferred. The immuneACCESS repertoire file appears here via TCRdb, limited to in-frame rearrangements. These files lack a portion of the clones; in checked studies, under half of the deficit traces to unresolved V genes, and the cause of the others is not known. The V and J calls and clone size are taken from that table; D and trimming were inferred from the DNA. This sample has about 140,000 clones in its table, and about 59% of those were observed once. Jointly, the top ten make up 15% to 20% of the sample.

Taken with the paper, the label for time point translates to: about four weeks on oral tofacitinib. This sample's treatment or condition label indicates: oral pan-JAK inhibitor, 5-10 mg twice daily. Lesional scalp punch biopsies and peripheral blood were obtained from alopecia areata patients. PBMCs were isolated by density centrifugation and stained for CD3, CD4 and CD8, after which CD4+ and CD8+ T cells were sorted on a FACSAria. This clone showed up just a few times. Its cognate antigen has yet to be identified. No clone much larger than this one lies a single base away; base qualities are absent.

The specimen was CD8+ T cells sorted from blood, collected at week 4, from a patient treated with tofacitinib. This receptor was obtained from a human donor with alopecia areata. This sequence uses TRBV25-1 and TRBJ2-7, with a tentative D call of TRBD1 or TRBD2, each matching 5 bases. Read as DNA, the sequence is TGTGCCAGCAGTGCACAAGAGGGGCAGAGAAAATACGAGCAGTACTTC. This gives the protein CASSAQEGQRKYEQYF.